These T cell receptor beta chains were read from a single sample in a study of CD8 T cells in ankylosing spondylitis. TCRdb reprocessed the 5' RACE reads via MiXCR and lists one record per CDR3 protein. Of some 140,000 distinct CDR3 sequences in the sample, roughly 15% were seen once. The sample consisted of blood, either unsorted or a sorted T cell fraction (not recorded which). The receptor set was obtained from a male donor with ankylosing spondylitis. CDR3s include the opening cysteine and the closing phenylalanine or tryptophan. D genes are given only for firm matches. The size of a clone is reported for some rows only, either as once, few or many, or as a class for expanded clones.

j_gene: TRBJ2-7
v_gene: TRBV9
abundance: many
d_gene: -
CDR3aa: CASSARSAPYEQYF
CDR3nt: TGTGCCAGCAGCGCTAGGAGTGCACCCTACGAGCAGTACTTC

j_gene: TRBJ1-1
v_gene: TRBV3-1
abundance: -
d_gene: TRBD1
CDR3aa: CASSGGRTGPLRGTEAFF
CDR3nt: TGTGCCAGCAGCGGAGGACGGACAGGCCCCCTAAGGGGCACTGAAGCTTTCTTT

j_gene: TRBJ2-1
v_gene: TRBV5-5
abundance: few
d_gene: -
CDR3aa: CASSLWGPHNEQFF
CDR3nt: TGTGCCAGCAGCTTGTGGGGCCCTCACAATGAGCAGTTCTTC

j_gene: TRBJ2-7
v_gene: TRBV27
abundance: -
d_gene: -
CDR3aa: CASSLGQQDSYEQYF
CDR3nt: TGTGCCAGCAGTTTGGGCCAACAAGACTCCTACGAGCAGTACTTC

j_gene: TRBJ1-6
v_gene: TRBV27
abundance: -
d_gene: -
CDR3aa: CASSFKGVLHF
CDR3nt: TGTGCCAGCAGTTTTAAGGGAGTACTCCACTTT

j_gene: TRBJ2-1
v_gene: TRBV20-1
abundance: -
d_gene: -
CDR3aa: CSAWGLSQVSYNEQFF
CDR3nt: TGCAGTGCTTGGGGACTTTCGCAAGTCTCCTACAATGAGCAGTTCTTC

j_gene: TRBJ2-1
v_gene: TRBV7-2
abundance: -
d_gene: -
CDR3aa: CASSLVVGMSNEQFF
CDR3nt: TGTGCCAGCAGCTTAGTGGTCGGGATGAGCAATGAGCAGTTCTTC

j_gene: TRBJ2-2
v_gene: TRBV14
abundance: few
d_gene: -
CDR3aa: CASSQVPTSSPRPGELFF
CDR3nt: TGTGCCAGCAGCCAAGTTCCTACTAGCTCCCCGAGGCCCGGGGAGCTGTTTTTT

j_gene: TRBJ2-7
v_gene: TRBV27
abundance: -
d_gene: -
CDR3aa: CASSLAVHFEQYF
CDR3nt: TGTGCCAGCAGTTTAGCGGTACACTTCGAGCAGTACTTC

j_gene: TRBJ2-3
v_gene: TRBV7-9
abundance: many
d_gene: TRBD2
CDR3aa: CASSPTSGSTDTQYF
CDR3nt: TGTGCCAGCAGCCCGACTAGCGGCAGCACAGATACGCAGTATTTT

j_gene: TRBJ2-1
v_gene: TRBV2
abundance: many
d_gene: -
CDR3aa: CASSSRDSPLSGRISYNEQFF
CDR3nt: TGTGCCAGCAGTTCCCGGGACAGCCCCCTTAGCGGTCGTATTTCCTACAATGAGCAGTTCTTC

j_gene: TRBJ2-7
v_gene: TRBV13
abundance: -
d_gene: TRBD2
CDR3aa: CASSSELGLAGAFEQYF
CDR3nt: TGTGCCAGCAGCTCCGAACTTGGACTAGCGGGAGCCTTCGAGCAGTACTTC